Listed below are T cell receptor beta chains from one sample, sequenced in a study of response to subunit inactivated influenza vaccine. TCRdb ran MiXCR on the RT-PCR reads and lists one entry per CDR3 protein. The table lists more than 700,000 distinct CDR3 sequences, 21% of them singletons. Material: PBMCs from blood, obtained roughly 5 days after vaccination. These receptors originate from a man in his fifties or sixties who received an inactivated influenza vaccine. Each CDR3 is given with its conserved first and last residue. The order of the fields is clone size, V gene, D gene, J gene, CDR3 protein, CDR3 DNA. D genes are given only for firm matches. Size tells how often a clone was seen (once, few, many) or the class of an expanded clone, and some rows leave it out.

>-|TRBV5-1|TRBD2|TRBJ2-7
CASSTPPGAGVWNEQYF
TGCGCCAGCAGCACACCCCCCGGAGCGGGAGTGTGGAATGAGCAGTACTTC
>-|TRBV6-5|-|TRBJ1-3
CASSYSSRGSGNTIYF
TGTGCCAGCAGTTACTCGTCGCGGGGGTCTGGAAACACCATATATTTT
>few|TRBV2|TRBD1|TRBJ2-6
CASSENRGTGANVLTF
TGTGCCAGCAGTGAAAACAGGGGAACTGGGGCCAACGTCCTGACTTTC
>-|TRBV12-3/TRBV12-4|TRBD1|TRBJ2-4
CASSPTRTGMDIQYF
TGTGCCAGCAGTCCAACCCGGACAGGGATGGACATTCAGTACTTC
>-|TRBV25-1|-|TRBJ2-1
CASSPRGDAAYNEQFF
TGTGCCAGCAGTCCTAGGGGGGACGCCGCCTACAATGAGCAGTTCTTC
>-|TRBV11-1|-|TRBJ2-3
CASSLRFNPRARTDTQYF
TGTGCCAGCAGCTTACGTTTTAACCCTCGAGCGCGCACAGATACGCAGTATTTT
>-|TRBV20-1|TRBD1|TRBJ2-3
CSARGQTDTQYF
TGCAGTGCTAGGGGACAGACAGATACGCAGTATTTT
>many|TRBV3-1|TRBD2|TRBJ2-1
CASSLRLAGGNEQFF
TGTGCCAGCAGCCTACGACTAGCGGGGGGCAATGAGCAGTTCTTC
>few|TRBV29-1|TRBD1|TRBJ2-3
CSVTGWSWTGGADTQYF
TGCAGCGTGACGGGGTGGTCCTGGACAGGGGGAGCAGATACGCAGTATTTT
>-|TRBV7-2|-|TRBJ2-2
CASSLGVGVGTGELFF
TGTGCCAGCAGCTTAGGGGTGGGAGTTGGCACCGGGGAGCTGTTTTTT
>-|TRBV15|-|TRBJ2-5
CATSRDKWGRETQYF
TGTGCCACCAGCAGAGATAAGTGGGGGAGAGAGACCCAGTACTTC
>few|TRBV7-6|-|TRBJ2-2
CASSFGLGINTGELFF
TGTGCCAGCAGCTTCGGGTTGGGGATAAACACCGGGGAGCTGTTTTTT
>-|TRBV7-9|-|TRBJ2-5
CASSQPVGGETQYF
TGTGCCAGCAGCCAACCCGTAGGGGGAGAGACCCAGTACTTC
>many|TRBV10-3|-|TRBJ2-1
CAISPGVLEQFF
TGTGCCATCAGTCCTGGGGTACTTGAGCAGTTCTTC
>-|TRBV6-1|-|TRBJ2-7
CASSPRGGPGEQYF
TGTGCCAGCAGTCCCCGAGGGGGGCCGGGCGAGCAGTACTTC
>few|TRBV12-3/TRBV12-4|-|TRBJ2-5
CASRTGTSYQETQYF
TGTGCCAGCAGGACCGGGACCTCGTACCAAGAGACCCAGTACTTC
>few|TRBV20-1|-|TRBJ2-7
CSARDLGFFEQYF
TGCAGTGCTAGAGATCTGGGGTTCTTCGAGCAGTACTTC
>few|TRBV20-1|TRBD1|TRBJ2-1
CSARGGGQVGWNEQFF
TGCAGTGCTAGAGGGGGTGGACAGGTAGGGTGGAATGAGCAGTTCTTC
>few|TRBV6-5|-|TRBJ2-7
CASSYRSRVSEQYF
TGTGCCAGCAGTTACCGGTCCAGGGTCTCCGAGCAGTACTTC
>many|TRBV12-3/TRBV12-4|-|TRBJ1-2
CASSLGTSGYTF
TGTGCCAGCAGTTTAGGGACATCTGGCTACACCTTC
>-|TRBV6-2/TRBV6-3|-|TRBJ2-7
CASSYLSAPGAEQYF
TGTGCCAGCAGTTATCTTTCGGCACCCGGTGCCGAGCAGTACTTC
>few|TRBV11-2|-|TRBJ1-2
CASSLGSGFYGYTF
TGTGCCAGCAGCTTAGGCTCGGGCTTCTATGGCTACACCTTC
>-|TRBV20-1|TRBD1|TRBJ1-1
CSASERQGTTEAFF
TGCAGTGCTAGCGAACGACAGGGCACCACTGAAGCTTTCTTT
>-|TRBV4-2|-|TRBJ1-1
CASSQGTTATEAFF
TGTGCCAGCAGCCAAGGGACTACGGCCACTGAAGCTTTCTTT
>-|TRBV7-3|-|TRBJ2-3
CASRALTGETDTQYF
TGTGCCAGCAGGGCCCTCACGGGAGAAACAGATACGCAGTATTTT
>-|TRBV20-1|TRBD2|TRBJ2-5
CSATSGRIQTQYF
TGCAGTGCAACTAGCGGGAGAATTCAGACCCAGTACTTC
>-|TRBV11-2|-|TRBJ2-1
CASSSIGGGAYNEQFF
TGTGCCAGCAGCTCCATCGGCGGGGGCGCCTACAATGAGCAGTTCTTC
>many|TRBV7-2|TRBD2|TRBJ2-1
CASSLSGGPNEQFF
TGTGCCAGCAGCTTGAGCGGGGGGCCAAATGAGCAGTTCTTC
>few|TRBV20-1|-|TRBJ1-5
CSASDPGHPVGNQPQHF
TGCAGTGCTAGCGATCCGGGACACCCTGTGGGCAATCAGCCCCAGCATTTT
>-|TRBV6-2/TRBV6-3|-|TRBJ2-1
CASSYARMSSYNEQFF
TGTGCCAGCAGTTACGCACGGATGAGCTCCTACAATGAGCAGTTCTTC
>-|TRBV7-8|-|TRBJ2-1
CASSLAETSYEQFF
TGTGCCAGCAGCTTAGCGGAGACTTCCTATGAGCAGTTCTTC
>-|TRBV29-1|-|TRBJ1-5
CSVGAEPNQPQHF
TGCAGCGTTGGGGCTGAACCCAATCAGCCCCAGCATTTT
>-|TRBV28|TRBD1|TRBJ2-7
CASRQPGQGYYEQYF
TGTGCCAGCAGGCAACCGGGACAGGGATATTACGAGCAGTACTTC
>many|TRBV10-3|TRBD1|TRBJ2-2
CAIATGDTGELFF
TGTGCCATAGCAACAGGGGACACCGGGGAGCTGTTTTTT
>few|TRBV7-7|-|TRBJ2-3
CASSLVSLTQYF
TGTGCTAGCAGCTTAGTTTCCCTGACGCAGTATTTT
>-|TRBV20-1|-|TRBJ2-3
CSAKKGGAPDTQYF
TGCAGTGCTAAGAAGGGAGGAGCCCCAGATACGCAGTATTTT
>many|TRBV4-2|-|TRBJ2-3
CASSGAGNPDTQYF
TGTGCCAGCAGCGGGGCGGGGAACCCAGATACGCAGTATTTT
>few|TRBV12-3/TRBV12-4|-|TRBJ2-1
CASSSLRGYNEQFF
TGTGCCAGCAGTTCCCTACGGGGATACAATGAGCAGTTCTTC
>-|TRBV7-2|-|TRBJ1-1
CASSLTFYREGTEAFF
TGTGCCAGCAGCTTAACCTTCTACCGGGAGGGCACTGAAGCTTTCTTT
>-|TRBV5-1|-|TRBJ2-7
CASSLDGGTHGEQYF
TGCGCCAGCAGCTTGGATGGGGGGACCCACGGCGAGCAGTACTTC
>-|TRBV20-1|-|TRBJ2-5
CSARMLRAETNHQETQYF
TGCAGTGCTAGAATGCTGCGGGCGGAGACAAACCACCAAGAGACCCAGTACTTC
>-|TRBV15|-|TRBJ2-7
CATSRFGGARGEQYF
TGTGCCACCAGCAGGTTCGGAGGGGCCAGGGGCGAGCAGTACTTC
>few|TRBV12-3/TRBV12-4|-|TRBJ2-5
CASSLRSRSQETQYF
TGTGCCAGCAGTCTCCGATCGAGAAGTCAAGAGACCCAGTACTTC
>few|TRBV5-1|TRBD1|TRBJ2-7
CASSLGGTGGLYEQYF
TGCGCCAGCAGCTTGGGGGGGACAGGGGGCCTCTACGAGCAGTACTTC
>few|TRBV12-3/TRBV12-4|TRBD1|TRBJ1-1
CASSLRTGYTEAFF
TGTGCCAGCAGTTTACGGACAGGGTACACTGAAGCTTTCTTT
>-|TRBV20-1|-|TRBJ1-2
CSARGRSYGYTF
TGCAGTGCTAGAGGGCGCAGCTATGGCTACACCTTC